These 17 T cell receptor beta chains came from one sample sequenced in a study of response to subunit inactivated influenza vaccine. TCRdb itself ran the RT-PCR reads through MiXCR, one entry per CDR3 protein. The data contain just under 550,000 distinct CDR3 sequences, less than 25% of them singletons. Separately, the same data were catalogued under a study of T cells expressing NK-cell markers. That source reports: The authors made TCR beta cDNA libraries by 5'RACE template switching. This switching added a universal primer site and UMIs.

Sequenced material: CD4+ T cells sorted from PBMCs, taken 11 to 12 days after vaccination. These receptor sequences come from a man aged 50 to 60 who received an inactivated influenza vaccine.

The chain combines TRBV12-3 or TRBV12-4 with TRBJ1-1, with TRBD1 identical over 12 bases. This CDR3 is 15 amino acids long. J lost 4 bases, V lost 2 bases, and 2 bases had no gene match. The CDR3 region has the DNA TGTGCCAGCAGTTTATCGGGACAGGGGGCCACTGAAGCTTTCTTT. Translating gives CASSLSGQGATEAFF.

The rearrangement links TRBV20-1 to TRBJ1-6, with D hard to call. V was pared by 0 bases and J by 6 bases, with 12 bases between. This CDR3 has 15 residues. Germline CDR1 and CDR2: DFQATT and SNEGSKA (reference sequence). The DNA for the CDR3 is TGCAGTGCTAGAGATCCGGCACATTCTAATTCACCCCTCCACTTT. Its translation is CSARDPAHSNSPLHF.

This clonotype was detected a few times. CDR3 protein: CASSPRTGPDTQYF. The CDR3 coding sequence is TGTGCCAGCAGTCCCAGGACAGGGCCAGATACGCAGTATTTT. This sequence joins TRBV28 and TRBJ2-3; 8 nucleotides line up with TRBD1. Germline V gene data show CDR1 as MDHEN and CDR2 as SYDVKM. With V trimmed by 5 bases and J by 4 bases, 5 bases remained unmatched. The CDR3 contains 14 residues.

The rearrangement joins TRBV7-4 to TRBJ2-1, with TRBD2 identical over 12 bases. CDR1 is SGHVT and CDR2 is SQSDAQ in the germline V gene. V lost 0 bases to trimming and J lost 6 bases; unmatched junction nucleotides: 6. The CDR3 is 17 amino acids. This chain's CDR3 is CASSLAASGRAGNEQFF. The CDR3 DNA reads TGTGCCAGCAGCTTAGCGGCTAGCGGGAGGGCCGGCAATGAGCAGTTCTTC.

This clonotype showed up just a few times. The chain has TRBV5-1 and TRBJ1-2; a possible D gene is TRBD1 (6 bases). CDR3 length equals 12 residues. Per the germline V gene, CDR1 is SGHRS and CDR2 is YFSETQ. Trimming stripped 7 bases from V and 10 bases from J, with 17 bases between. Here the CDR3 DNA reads TGCGCCAGCTCACCCGGGACATCGGACTACACCTTC. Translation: CASSPGTSDYTF.

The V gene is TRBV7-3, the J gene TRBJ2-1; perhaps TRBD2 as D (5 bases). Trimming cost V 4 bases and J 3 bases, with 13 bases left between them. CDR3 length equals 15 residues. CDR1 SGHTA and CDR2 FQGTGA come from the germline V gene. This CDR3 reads CASSYSAGNYNEQFF. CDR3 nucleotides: TGTGCCAGCAGCTATTCTGCGGGTAACTACAATGAGCAGTTCTTC.

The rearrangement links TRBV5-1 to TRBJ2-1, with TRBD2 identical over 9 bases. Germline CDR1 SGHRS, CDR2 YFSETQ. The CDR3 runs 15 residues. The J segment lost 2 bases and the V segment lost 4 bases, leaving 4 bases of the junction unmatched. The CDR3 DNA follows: TGCGCCAGCAGCCTAGGACTAGCGCCCTACAATGAGCAGTTCTTC. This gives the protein CASSLGLAPYNEQFF.

CDR3 nucleotide sequence: TGTGCCACCAGTGATCTCCGGGACTACCGCACAGATACGCAGTATTTT. Encoded protein: CATSDLRDYRTDTQYF. The chain couples TRBV24-1 to TRBJ2-3; TRBD2 matches at 7 bases. The CDR3 length is 16 residues. Germline CDR1 is KGHDR and CDR2 is SFDVKD. The V segment lost 3 bases and the J segment 1 base; nucleotides outside the gene matches: 6.

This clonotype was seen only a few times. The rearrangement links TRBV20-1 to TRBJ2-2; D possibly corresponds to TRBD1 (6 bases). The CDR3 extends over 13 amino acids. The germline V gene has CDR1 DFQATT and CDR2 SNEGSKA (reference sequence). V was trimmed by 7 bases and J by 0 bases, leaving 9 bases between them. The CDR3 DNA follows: TGCAGTGTATCAGGGGCGAACACCGGGGAGCTGTTTTTT. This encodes CSVSGANTGELFF.

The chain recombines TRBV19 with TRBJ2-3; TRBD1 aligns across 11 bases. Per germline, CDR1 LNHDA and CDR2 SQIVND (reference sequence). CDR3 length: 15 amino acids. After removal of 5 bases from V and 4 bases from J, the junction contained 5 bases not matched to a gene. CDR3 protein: CASSARDRGADTQYF. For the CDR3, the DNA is TGTGCCAGTAGTGCCCGGGACAGGGGGGCAGATACGCAGTATTTT.

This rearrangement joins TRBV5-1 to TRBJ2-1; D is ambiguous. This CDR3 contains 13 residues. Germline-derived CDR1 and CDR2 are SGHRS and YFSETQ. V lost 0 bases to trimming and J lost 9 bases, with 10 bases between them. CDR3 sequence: CASSLGTVPEQFF. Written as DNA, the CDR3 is TGCGCCAGCAGCTTGGGGACGGTGCCTGAGCAGTTCTTC. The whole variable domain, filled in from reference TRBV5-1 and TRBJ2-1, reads KAGVTQTPRYLIKTRGQQVTLSCSPISGHRSVSWYQQTPGQGLQFLFEYFSETQRNKGNFPGRFSGRQFSNSRSEMNVSTLELGDSALYLCASSLGTVPEQFFGPGTRLTVL.

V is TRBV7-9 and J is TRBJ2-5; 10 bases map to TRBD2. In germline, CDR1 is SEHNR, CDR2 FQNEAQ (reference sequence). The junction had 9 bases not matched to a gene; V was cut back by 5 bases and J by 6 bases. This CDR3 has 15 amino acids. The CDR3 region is CASSVGVAGGKTQYF. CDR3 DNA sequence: TGTGCCAGCAGCGTGGGGGTAGCGGGGGGCAAGACCCAGTACTTC.

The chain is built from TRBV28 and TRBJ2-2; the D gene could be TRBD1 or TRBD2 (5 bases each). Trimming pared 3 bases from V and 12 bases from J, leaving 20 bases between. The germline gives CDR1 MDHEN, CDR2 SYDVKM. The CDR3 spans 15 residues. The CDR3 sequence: CASSFSAQRPGQLFF. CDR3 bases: TGTGCCAGCAGTTTTTCAGCCCAGAGACCGGGGCAGCTGTTTTTT.

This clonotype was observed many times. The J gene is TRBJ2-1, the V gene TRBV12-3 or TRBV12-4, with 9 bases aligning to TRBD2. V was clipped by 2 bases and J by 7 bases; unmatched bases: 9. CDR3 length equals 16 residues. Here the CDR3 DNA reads TGTGCCAGCAGTTTATCCGGCGGGAGGGCCTCAAATGAGCAGTTCTTC. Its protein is CASSLSGGRASNEQFF.

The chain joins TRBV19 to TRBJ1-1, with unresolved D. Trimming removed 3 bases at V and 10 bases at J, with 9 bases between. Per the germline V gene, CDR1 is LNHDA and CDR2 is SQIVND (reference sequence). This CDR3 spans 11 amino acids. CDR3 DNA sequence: TGTGCCAGTAGTATGTACTCTCGAGCTTTCTTT. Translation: CASSMYSRAFF.

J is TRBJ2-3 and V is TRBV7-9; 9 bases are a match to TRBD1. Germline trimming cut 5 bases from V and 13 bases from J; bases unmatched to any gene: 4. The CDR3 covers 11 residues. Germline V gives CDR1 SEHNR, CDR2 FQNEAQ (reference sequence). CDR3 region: CASSRRDREYF. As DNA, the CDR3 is TGTGCCAGCAGCCGCCGGGACAGGGAGTATTTT.

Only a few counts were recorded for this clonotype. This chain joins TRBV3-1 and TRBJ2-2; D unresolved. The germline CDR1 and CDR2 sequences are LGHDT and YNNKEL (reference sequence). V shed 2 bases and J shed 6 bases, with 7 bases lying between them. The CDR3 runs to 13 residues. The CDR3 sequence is CASSQFIAGELFF. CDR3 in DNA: TGTGCCAGCAGCCAATTCATCGCCGGGGAGCTGTTTTTT.